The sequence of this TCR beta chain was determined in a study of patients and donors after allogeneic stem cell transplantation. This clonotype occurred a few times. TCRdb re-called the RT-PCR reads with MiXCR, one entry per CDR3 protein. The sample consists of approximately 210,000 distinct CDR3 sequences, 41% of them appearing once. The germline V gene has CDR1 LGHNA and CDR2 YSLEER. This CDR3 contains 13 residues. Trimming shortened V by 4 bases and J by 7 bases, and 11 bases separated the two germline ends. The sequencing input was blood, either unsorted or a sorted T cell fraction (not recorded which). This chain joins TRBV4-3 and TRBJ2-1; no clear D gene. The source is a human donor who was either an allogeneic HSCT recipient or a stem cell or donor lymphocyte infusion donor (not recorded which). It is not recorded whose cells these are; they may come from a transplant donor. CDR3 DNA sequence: TGCGCCAGCAGCCGACATACTACGAATGAGCAGTTCTTC. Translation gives CASSRHTTNEQFF.